The 30 T cell receptor beta chains listed next were all sequenced from one sample in a study of blood T cells in healthy people across ages. Then a second PCR, running about 6 to 12 cycles, was carried out with a sample-barcoded 5' primer and a J-beta primer mix. Each CDR3 protein is one row after TCRdb ran MiXCR on the 5' RACE reads. This sample has about 670,000 distinct CDR3 sequences, with approximately 52% found just once. The sequencing input was blood. The receptors come from a woman aged 80 or over in good health.

This clonotype was seen at least ten times. The V call is TRBV2, the J call TRBJ2-1; D is undetermined. Between the trimmed V and J ends, which lost 6 bases and 5 bases, there was a span of 11 bases. CDR3 size: 13 residues. CDR1 and CDR2 from the germline V gene are SNHLY and FYNNEI. CDR3 in amino acids: CASRISRNNEQFF. The CDR3, as DNA: TGTGCCAGCAGAATTAGCAGAAACAATGAGCAGTTCTTC.

The J gene is TRBJ2-2, the V gene TRBV5-1, with D tentatively TRBD2 (6 bases). This CDR3 is 15 amino acids long. Germline CDR1 SGHRS, CDR2 YFSETQ. Trimming took off 0 bases at V and 6 bases at J, with 12 bases between the two ends. The CDR3 region has the DNA TGCGCCAGCAGCTTGGACCGCGGGGCCGCCGGGGAGCTGTTTTTT. This sequence encodes CASSLDRGAAGELFF. The full variable domain, its missing parts supplied by reference TRBV5-1 and TRBJ2-2, is KAGVTQTPRYLIKTRGQQVTLSCSPISGHRSVSWYQQTPGQGLQFLFEYFSETQRNKGNFPGRFSGRQFSNSRSEMNVSTLELGDSALYLCASSLDRGAAGELFFGEGSRLTVL.

The chain uses TRBV7-2 and TRBJ2-7; TRBD1 matches 7 bases. V trimming: 2 bases; J trimming: 1 base; junction bases outside the gene matches: 8. This CDR3 is 16 amino acids long. Germline-derived CDR1 and CDR2 are SGHTA and FQGNSA. The CDR3 sequence is CASSLSSGTASYEQYF. CDR3 nucleotide sequence: TGTGCCAGCAGCTTATCGAGTGGGACAGCTTCCTACGAGCAGTACTTC.

This clonotype was detected many times. The chain couples TRBV20-1 to TRBJ2-5, with 10 bases fitting TRBD2. V dropped 2 bases and J dropped 2; count of bases not matched to a gene: 8. CDR1 is DFQATT, CDR2 SNEGSKA, per germline (reference sequence). CDR3 length: 16 residues. The CDR3 reads CSARRVAGGPQETQYF. DNA of the CDR3: TGCAGTGCTAGACGAGTAGCGGGAGGTCCTCAAGAGACCCAGTACTTC.

The chain links TRBV7-2 to TRBJ2-3, with TRBD2 matching over 9 bases. This CDR3 comprises 16 residues. Germline CDR1 and CDR2: SGHTA and FQGNSA. V was clipped by 5 bases and J by 4 bases; unmatched bases: 10. CDR3 amino acids: CASSRNQAGGADTQYF. DNA for the CDR3: TGTGCCAGCAGCCGTAACCAAGCGGGGGGTGCAGATACGCAGTATTTT. Together with reference TRBV7-2 and TRBJ2-3, the CDR3 gives the full variable domain: GAGVSQSPSNKVTEKGKDVELRCDPISGHTALYWYRQSLGQGLEFLIYFQGNSAPDKSGLPSDRFSAERTGGSVSTLTIQRTQQEDSAVYLCASSRNQAGGADTQYFGPGTRLTVL.

This clonotype was detected a few times. Just one base apart from a much larger clone, this may be a read error. This CDR3 is CTSSGPRPSGDYNEQFF. Written as DNA, the CDR3 is TGTACCAGCAGCGGCCCTCGACCTAGCGGAGATTACAATGAGCAGTTCTTC. The V gene is TRBV7-2, the J gene TRBJ2-1; the match to TRBD2 covers 7 bases. CDR1 and CDR2 from the germline V gene are SGHTA and FQGNSA. The trim removed 5 bases at V and 4 bases at J, leaving 14 bases unmatched. The CDR3 has 17 amino acids.

This chain links TRBV5-1 with TRBJ2-3; D gene unclear. The length of the CDR3 is 16 residues. The germline CDR1 and CDR2 sequences are SGHRS and YFSETQ. V lost 1 base and J 1 base, leaving 13 bases between the germline ends. CDR3 sequence reads: CASSLLPPRGTDTQYF. CDR3 DNA sequence: TGCGCCAGCAGCTTGTTACCACCTCGTGGCACAGATACGCAGTATTTT.

This clonotype was observed many times. This chain joins TRBV6-5 and TRBJ2-1, with a possible D match to TRBD2 (6 bases). The CDR3 length is 15 residues. Germline V gene data show CDR1 as MNHEY and CDR2 as SVGAGI. V was shortened by 6 bases and J by 2 bases, with 14 bases between the two germline ends. CDR3 sequence reads: CASRRGGTPYNEQFF. The CDR3, as DNA: TGTGCCAGCAGGAGAGGAGGGACTCCCTACAATGAGCAGTTCTTC.

The chain carries TRBV27 and TRBJ1-2; 8 bases fit TRBD1. The CDR3 loop spans 13 amino acids. The germline V gene encodes CDR1 MNHEY and CDR2 SMNVEV (reference sequence). Germline trimming cut 6 bases from V and 8 bases from J; bases unmatched to any gene: 8. This chain's CDR3 is CASRTAGGGGYTF. The CDR3 region has the DNA TGTGCCAGCAGGACCGCAGGGGGCGGGGGCTACACCTTC.

The table lists this clonotype with many counts. CDR3 sequence reads: CSASASGVYNEQFF. The CDR3 bases are TGCAGTGCTAGTGCTAGCGGGGTCTACAATGAGCAGTTCTTC. This chain joins TRBV20-1 and TRBJ2-1, with 9 bases matching TRBD2. V dropped 3 bases and J dropped 3; count of bases not matched to a gene: 3. CDR3 size: 14 residues. Germline CDR1 and CDR2: DFQATT and SNEGSKA (reference sequence).

This clonotype was found a few times. J is TRBJ2-5 and V is TRBV13; TRBD2 aligns across 8 bases. The trim removed 3 bases at V and 2 bases at J, leaving 2 bases unmatched. Germline lookup yields CDR1 PRHDT and CDR2 FYEKMQ (reference sequence). The CDR3 is made up of 14 amino acids. The CDR3 protein is CASSFTGGQETQYF. The CDR3 DNA reads as TGTGCCAGCAGCTTTACGGGGGGGCAAGAGACCCAGTACTTC.

V usage is TRBV29-1 and J usage is TRBJ1-2, with no clear D. Germline V gives CDR1 SQVTM, CDR2 ANQGSEA. V was trimmed by 8 bases and J by 8 bases, leaving 21 bases between them. This CDR3 is 13 amino acids long. CDR3 amino acids: CSLGIELNWGYTF. The CDR3 DNA reads TGCAGCCTTGGGATCGAACTGAATTGGGGCTACACCTTC.

V usage is TRBV2 and J usage is TRBJ2-5, with D tentatively TRBD2 (6 bases). Germline V lookup: CDR1 SNHLY, CDR2 FYNNEI. Trimming took 3 bases from V and 3 from J, leaving 8 bases between them. CDR3 length equals 13 residues. In DNA form, the CDR3 reads TGTGCCAGCAGTGACTGGGGGGAAGAGACCCAGTACTTC. Translation: CASSDWGEETQYF.

Concerning this clonotype: An end of the junction differs from the germline gene, which may be a read error. This chain uses TRBV20-1 with TRBJ2-5; the D gene is possibly TRBD2 (5 bases). TRBJ2-7 explains the end of the DNA better; the J call may be wrong. From germline, CDR1 is DFQATT and CDR2 SNEGSKA (reference sequence). There are 12 residues in the CDR3. The CDR3 coding sequence is TGCATTGCTAGCATGCCGGGCTACGAGCAGTACTTC. It specifies CIASMPGYEQYF.

This rearrangement joins TRBV20-1 to TRBJ2-7, with 10 positions matching TRBD2. The germline CDR1 and CDR2 sequences are DFQATT and SNEGSKA (reference sequence). Unmatched junction bases numbered 19, after V lost 4 bases and J lost 4 bases. The CDR3 extends over 18 amino acids. The CDR3 spells CSAINLKREGRLRYEQYF. The CDR3 DNA follows: TGCAGTGCTATAAACTTAAAGCGGGAGGGTCGGTTGAGGTACGAGCAGTACTTC.

The V and J genes are TRBV5-1 and TRBJ2-5, with D perhaps matching TRBD1 (5 bases). CDR1 and CDR2 (germline): SGHRS, YFSETQ. Trimming stripped 0 bases from V and 11 bases from J, with 20 bases between. CDR3 size: 15 residues. The CDR3 bases are TGCGCCAGCAGCTTGGCCGTAGGGGTTGGAGATGAGCAGTACTTC. Residues: CASSLAVGVGDEQYF.

The table lists this clonotype with many counts. The chain has TRBV2 and TRBJ1-2; D is unresolved. V dropped 6 bases and J dropped 12 bases, with 14 bases sitting between them. CDR3 length: 11 amino acids. CDR1 and CDR2 from the germline V gene are SNHLY and FYNNEI. The CDR3 DNA reads TGTGCCAGCAGCGACGGTCTGGTGGACACCTTC. It encodes CASSDGLVDTF.

The chain employs TRBV7-2 and TRBJ2-6; no clear D gene. The CDR3 has 17 residues. Germline V gene lookup returns CDR1 SGHTA and CDR2 FQGNSA. With 3 bases removed from V and 3 bases from J, the gap between germline ends came to 15 bases. The CDR3 region is CASSFGDIPLGANVLTF. Here the CDR3 DNA reads TGTGCCAGCAGCTTTGGGGATATCCCCCTTGGGGCCAACGTCCTGACTTTC.

This clonotype is medium-sized within its sample. J is TRBJ2-3 and V is TRBV6-6; D could derive from TRBD1 or TRBD2 (5 bases each). Trimming left V 2 bases short and J 4 bases short, with 7 bases between. Germline CDR1 and CDR2: MNHNY and SVGAGI (reference sequence). The CDR3 totals 13 residues. As DNA, the CDR3 is TGTGCCAGCAGTTACATGGGGGCAGATACGCAGTATTTT. Its protein is CASSYMGADTQYF.

This sequence joins TRBV6-5 and TRBJ2-3, with 8 bases aligning to TRBD2. The CDR3 totals 14 residues. The ends lost 4 bases at V and 4 bases at J; junction bases unmatched: 4. CDR1 is MNHEY and CDR2 is SVGAGI in the germline V gene. The CDR3 here is CASSLAGTPDTQYF. CDR3 DNA: TGTGCCAGCAGTTTAGCGGGGACTCCAGATACGCAGTATTTT.

This chain connects TRBV11-2 to TRBJ2-1, with D unresolved. V lost 1 base, J lost 4 bases, and 17 bases lay in between. CDR1 is SGHAT and CDR2 is FQNNGV in the germline V gene. This CDR3 is 17 amino acids long. CDR3 protein: CASSLAPSIVAYNEQFF. CDR3 sequence (DNA): TGTGCCAGCAGCTTAGCCCCCTCGATAGTCGCTTACAATGAGCAGTTCTTC.

This clonotype has at least ten counts. The chain couples TRBV7-2 to TRBJ2-7; D is ambiguous. Germline loops: CDR1 SGHTA, CDR2 FQGNSA. CDR3 length: 11 amino acids. Between the trimmed V and J ends, which lost 2 bases and 4 bases, there was a span of 3 bases. CDR3 in amino acids: CASSLMYEQYF. In nucleotides, the CDR3 is TGTGCCAGCAGCTTAATGTACGAGCAGTACTTC.

This chain uses TRBV20-1 with TRBJ2-1; D possibly matches TRBD1 or TRBD2 (7 bases each). Trimming stripped 1 base from V and 8 bases from J, with 18 bases between. This CDR3 is built from 15 residues. The germline CDR1 and CDR2 sequences are DFQATT and SNEGSKA (reference sequence). CDR3 sequence: CSARAGTRGRDEQFF. In nucleotides, the CDR3 is TGCAGTGCTAGAGCCGGAACCAGGGGGAGGGATGAGCAGTTCTTC.

The table lists this clonotype with many counts. The genes are TRBV5-1 and TRBJ2-7; D remains ambiguous. The CDR3 covers 13 residues. Germline CDR1 and CDR2: SGHRS and YFSETQ. Trimming cost V 1 base and J 3 bases, with 8 bases left between them. The CDR3 region is CASSLSINYEQYF. For the CDR3, the DNA is TGCGCCAGCAGCTTGAGTATAAACTACGAGCAGTACTTC.

The J gene is TRBJ1-2, the V gene TRBV28, with 7 bases matching TRBD1. The CDR3 is made up of 14 amino acids. Looked up from germline, CDR1 is MDHEN and CDR2 is SYDVKM. The CDR3: CTGIPWTGTYGYTF. As DNA, the CDR3 is TGTACCGGCATCCCGTGGACAGGCACCTATGGCTACACCTTC.

This clonotype was found many times. The rearrangement joins TRBV7-2 to TRBJ1-5; the match to TRBD1 covers 7 bases. V was pared by 4 bases and J by 7 bases, with 1 base of the junction left unmatched. CDR3 size: 12 residues. The V gene's germline CDR1 is SGHTA and CDR2 FQGNSA. Here the CDR3 DNA reads TGTGCCAGCAGCTCAGGGGGGCAGCCCCAGCATTTT. This sequence encodes CASSSGGQPQHF.

This clonotype was seen ten or more times. The V and J genes are TRBV28 and TRBJ2-7, with D possibly TRBD2 on 5 matching bases. Germline values: CDR1 MDHEN, CDR2 SYDVKM. Between the trimmed V and J ends, which lost 4 bases and 3 bases, there was a span of 10 bases. CDR3 length: 13 residues. The CDR3 DNA sequence: TGTGCCAGCAGTTGGAACAGCGGCTACGAGCAGTACTTC. This gives the protein CASSWNSGYEQYF.

This clonotype appeared many times. The chain carries TRBV6-6 and TRBJ1-5; D is unclear. Germline lookup yields CDR1 MNHNY and CDR2 SVGAGI (reference sequence). This CDR3 has 12 amino acids. Trimming cost V 6 bases and J 4 bases, with 7 bases left between them. CDR3 residues: CASRPQNQPQHF. Here the CDR3 DNA reads TGTGCCAGCAGGCCCCAGAATCAGCCCCAGCATTTT.

This clonotype was counted a single time. The rearrangement links TRBV29-1 to TRBJ1-2, with 7 bases that match TRBD1. The CDR3 loop spans 12 amino acids. CDR1 and CDR2 from the germline V gene are SQVTM and ANQGSEA. The V segment lost 2 bases and the J segment 8 bases; nucleotides outside the gene matches: 5. CDR3 in DNA: TGCAGCGTTGAAAAGAGGGGGCGAGGCTACACCTTC. Its protein is CSVEKRGRGYTF.

This clonotype has more than one count but fewer than ten. The rearrangement links TRBV13 to TRBJ2-3, with 9 positions matching TRBD2. Losses at the gene ends were 3 bases for V and 4 bases for J; bases not matched to a gene: 5. From germline, CDR1 is PRHDT and CDR2 FYEKMQ (reference sequence). CDR3 length: 15 residues. The CDR3 is CASSFGAGGPDTQYF. CDR3 coding DNA: TGTGCCAGCAGCTTCGGTGCGGGGGGGCCAGATACGCAGTATTTT.